A single sample gave rise to the 22 T cell receptor beta chains below, sequenced in a study of vaccination effects on CD4 cells after COVID-19. Culture lasted under 13 days before CD4+ T cell isolation. These receptors lack a known antigen. This table comes from immunoSEQ multiplex PCR, and its TCRdb copy is limited to in-frame clones, with some not included. This sample yields about 28,000 clones, of which around three fifths are seen a single time; around a tenth belongs to the top ten. Sequenced here: CD4+ T cells from PBMCs cultured without peptide, sampled before COVID-19 vaccination. These TCRs come from a human donor who received a COVID-19 vaccine.

This chain uses TRBV6-6 with TRBJ1-5; a weak D match, TRBD1 (6 bases). V lost 6 bases to trimming and J lost 1 base, with 13 bases between them. CDR1 MNHNY and CDR2 SVGAGI come from the germline V gene (reference sequence). This CDR3 spans 15 amino acids. The CDR3 sequence is CASRNRDGSNQPQHF. The CDR3 bases are TGTGCCAGCAGAAACAGGGACGGAAGCAATCAGCCCCAGCATTTT.

The V call is TRBV27, the J call TRBJ2-1; no clear D gene. Trimming removed 0 bases at V and 0 bases at J, with 12 bases between. CDR3 length: 17 amino acids. Germline V gene data show CDR1 as MNHEY and CDR2 as SMNVEV (reference sequence). CDR3 loop: CASSLSSTASSYNEQFF. In DNA form, the CDR3 reads TGTGCCAGCAGTTTATCCTCAACAGCCAGCTCCTACAATGAGCAGTTCTTC.

The J gene is TRBJ2-1, the V gene TRBV11-2; D possibly matches TRBD1 or TRBD2 (5 bases each). CDR1 and CDR2 (germline): SGHAT, FQNNGV. This CDR3 is built from 14 residues. Deletions cut 1 base from V and 7 bases from J, with 11 bases between. Here the CDR3 DNA reads TGTGCCAGCAGCTTAGCCGGGACGCATAATGAGCAGTTCTTC. It codes for CASSLAGTHNEQFF. Looking up the rest from reference TRBV11-2 and TRBJ2-1 gives the full variable domain: EAGVAQSPRYKIIEKRQSVAFWCNPISGHATLYWYQQILGQGPKLLIQFQNNGVVDDSQLPKDRFSAERLKGVDSTLKIQPAKLEDSAVYLCASSLAGTHNEQFFGPGTRLTVL.

This clone was counted a single time. The gene calls are TRBV10-2 and TRBJ2-5, with TRBD2 as a possible D gene (5 bases). The CDR3 is 12 amino acids. CDR1 and CDR2 (germline): WSHSY, SAAADI. V was cut by 6 bases and J by 1 base, with 6 bases left in between. CDR3 sequence (DNA): TGCGCCAGCAGCGGGATCCAAGAGACCCAGTACTTC. It specifies CASSGIQETQYF.

The V call is TRBV5-1, the J call TRBJ1-4; no definite D call. The CDR3 length is 15 residues. Germline CDR1 and CDR2: SGHRS and YFSETQ. V gave up 0 bases and J gave up 7 bases, with 13 bases separating them. The CDR3: CASSLVGKEGEKLFF. The DNA for the CDR3 is TGCGCCAGCAGCTTGGTAGGGAAGGAGGGTGAAAAACTGTTTTTT. Drawing the rest from reference TRBV5-1 and TRBJ1-4, the complete variable domain is KAGVTQTPRYLIKTRGQQVTLSCSPISGHRSVSWYQQTPGQGLQFLFEYFSETQRNKGNFPGRFSGRQFSNSRSEMNVSTLELGDSALYLCASSLVGKEGEKLFFGSGTQLSVL.

By share, this clone ranks as medium-sized. The rearrangement uses TRBV7-7 and TRBJ2-1; either TRBD1 or TRBD2 may supply D (5 bases each). Germline-derived CDR1 and CDR2 are SSHAT and FNYEAQ (reference sequence). The CDR3 runs 16 residues. Trimming took off 4 bases at V and 2 bases at J, with 15 bases between the two ends. DNA of the CDR3: TGTGCCAGCAGCTCGGGACGGACAATAGCCTACAATGAGCAGTTCTTC. It yields the protein CASSSGRTIAYNEQFF.

The gene calls are TRBV19 and TRBJ2-2; 8 bases line up with TRBD1. Germline lookup yields CDR1 LNHDA and CDR2 SQIVND (reference sequence). The V and J ends lost 6 bases and 1 base, in that order; junction bases with no gene match: 4. The CDR3 runs to 15 residues. The chain's CDR3 is CASSSGTGNTGELFF. CDR3 sequence (DNA): TGTGCCAGTAGCTCCGGGACAGGGAACACCGGGGAGCTGTTTTTT.

The chain carries TRBV18 and TRBJ2-5; 11 bases line up with TRBD2. Trimming cost V 3 bases and J 12 bases; bases outside gene matches: 6. The CDR3 length is 13 residues. The germline V gene has CDR1 KGHSH and CDR2 LQKENI. In DNA form, the CDR3 reads TGTGCCAGCTCACCGACTAGCGGGATTGATAAGTACTTC. Residues: CASSPTSGIDKYF.

The chain has TRBV6-4 and TRBJ2-6, with D unresolved. The CDR3 loop spans 18 amino acids. Germline V gene lookup returns CDR1 MRHNA and CDR2 SNTAGT. The V and J ends lost 4 bases and 4 bases respectively, with 20 bases between them. The DNA for the CDR3 is TGTGCCAGCAGTGGTTACCTCTCGCTAAACTTGGGGGCCAACGTCCTGACTTTC. The encoded protein is CASSGYLSLNLGANVLTF.

This chain uses TRBV12-5 with TRBJ2-5; D could derive from TRBD1 or TRBD2 (6 bases each). The germline V gene encodes CDR1 LGHNT and CDR2 FRNRAP. The length of the CDR3 is 14 residues. V gave up 4 bases and J gave up 4 bases, with 13 bases separating them. The CDR3, as DNA: TGTGCTAGTGGTTCTTACGGGGGCGGAGAGACCCAGTACTTC. It is translated as CASGSYGGGETQYF.

The chain carries TRBV19 and TRBJ2-1; the match to TRBD2 covers 9 bases. Germline CDR1 is LNHDA and CDR2 is SQIVND (reference sequence). V shed 7 bases, J shed 8 bases, and the junction held 18 bases outside the gene matches. The CDR3 totals 17 residues. The CDR3 loop reads CASMGGQGTTSGYEQFF. The CDR3 DNA follows: TGTGCCAGTATGGGAGGGCAGGGGACGACTAGCGGCTATGAGCAGTTCTTC.

This clone was seen a handful of times. The chain recombines TRBV5-1 with TRBJ1-4, with D hard to call. The V gene's germline CDR1 is SGHRS and CDR2 YFSETQ. V dropped 2 bases and J dropped 7 bases, with 15 bases sitting between them. CDR3 length: 15 residues. The CDR3 DNA follows: TGCGCCAGCAGCTTCAACTCCGTTAAGGGTGAAAAACTGTTTTTT. Amino acid sequence: CASSFNSVKGEKLFF.

The chain combines TRBV27 with TRBJ1-1; no reliable D call. Per the germline V gene, CDR1 is MNHEY and CDR2 is SMNVEV (reference sequence). The CDR3 is 15 amino acids. V shed 2 bases and J shed 6 bases, with 16 bases lying between them. Here the CDR3 reads CASSLQLGMTSEAFF. CDR3 in DNA: TGTGCCAGCAGTTTACAATTGGGAATGACCTCTGAAGCTTTCTTT.

V usage is TRBV18 and J usage is TRBJ1-1; 10 bases map to TRBD1. After removal of 1 base from V and 0 bases from J, the junction contained 2 bases not matched to a gene. This CDR3 has 16 amino acids. Germline assignment: CDR1 KGHSH and CDR2 LQKENI. The CDR3 nucleotides read TGTGCCAGCTCACCACAGGGACAGGGGATGAACACTGAAGCTTTCTTT. Translating it yields CASSPQGQGMNTEAFF.

The V gene is TRBV29-1, the J gene TRBJ1-2, with D possibly TRBD1 on 6 matching bases. The CDR3 totals 14 residues. V shed 3 bases and J shed 1 base, with 12 bases lying between them. The germline V gene has CDR1 SQVTM and CDR2 ANQGSEA. Written as DNA, the CDR3 is TGCAGCGTTGAGGTCCCCAGGGGTAACTATGGCTACACCTTC. Translation: CSVEVPRGNYGYTF.

The DNA of the CDR3 is TGTGCCAGCAGTCCGGTAGTCGGGCTAGGTGGCTACACCTTC. It is translated as CASSPVVGLGGYTF. V gene TRBV27 combines with J gene TRBJ1-2; D gene ambiguous. This CDR3 region has 14 residues. Trimming left V 5 bases short and J 7 bases short, with 17 bases between. The germline V gene encodes CDR1 MNHEY and CDR2 SMNVEV (reference sequence).

The chain is built from TRBV28 and TRBJ1-4; D ambiguous. This CDR3 contains 16 residues. V lost 6 bases and J lost 7, with 21 bases in between. Germline V gene sequence: CDR1 MDHEN, CDR2 SYDVKM. DNA for the CDR3: TGTGCCAGCAGCAAGCAGGCCCGATTAAAGGGTGAAAAACTGTTTTTT. Encoded protein: CASSKQARLKGEKLFF.

The rearrangement links TRBV6-1 to TRBJ1-6; no reliable D call. The CDR3 has 15 residues. Germline CDR1 MNHNS, CDR2 SASEGT. V lost 0 bases to trimming and J lost 7 bases, with 10 bases between them. CDR3 sequence (DNA): TGTGCCAGCAGTGAAGCGAGTCGGGGAAATTCACCCCTCCACTTT. Its translation: CASSEASRGNSPLHF.

This rearrangement joins TRBV6-1 to TRBJ1-2; D is possibly TRBD1 (5 bases). The V end was cut by 4 bases, the J end by 8 bases, with 23 bases between. This CDR3 spans 16 amino acids. Germline V CDR1 and CDR2: MNHNS, SASEGT. The CDR3 DNA sequence: TGTGCCAGCAGTGGGGTGGTAAGGGGCAGCACCGGGGGCTACACCTTC. Encoded protein: CASSGVVRGSTGGYTF.

This clone was picked up a small number of times. The chain has TRBV29-1 and TRBJ1-1; 12 nucleotides agree with TRBD1. Looked up from germline, CDR1 is SQVTM and CDR2 is ANQGSEA. This CDR3 is built from 17 residues. V was clipped by 4 bases and J by 5 bases; unmatched bases: 14. The DNA for the CDR3 is TGCAGCGTTGGGGGTACGGGACAGGGGGCCGGTTGGACTGAAGCTTTCTTT. This sequence encodes CSVGGTGQGAGWTEAFF. Drawing the rest from reference TRBV29-1 and TRBJ1-1, the complete variable domain is SAVISQKPSRDICQRGTSLTIQCQVDSQVTMMFWYRQQPGQSLTLIATANQGSEATYESGFVIDKFPISRPNLTFSTLTVSNMSPEDSSIYLCSVGGTGQGAGWTEAFFGQGTRLTVV.

This clone was counted between two and nine times. The rearrangement joins TRBV4-2 to TRBJ1-5, with TRBD1 matching over 9 bases. The length of the CDR3 is 18 residues. J was trimmed by 1 base and V by 1 base; bases with no gene match: 8. Germline V gene sequence: CDR1 LGHNA, CDR2 YNFKEQ. The DNA for the CDR3 is TGTGCCAGCAGCCAAGCGGGACAGGGTGCTCTCAGCAATCAGCCCCAGCATTTT. It yields the protein CASSQAGQGALSNQPQHF.

This chain connects TRBV7-2 to TRBJ2-6, with D possibly being TRBD1 (5 bases). The V end was cut by 6 bases, the J end by 2 bases, with 14 bases between. Germline V lookup: CDR1 SGHTA, CDR2 FQGNSA. The CDR3 runs to 16 residues. The DNA for the CDR3 is TGTGCCAGCAGGTACTCAGGGAACCCTGGGGCCAACGTCCTGACTTTC. Translated, it gives CASRYSGNPGANVLTF.